What follows are 8 T cell receptor beta chains derived from one specimen sequenced in a study of T-cell reconstitution after alpha-beta-depleted transplantation in children. As it was prepared, the TCRbeta library received unique molecular identifiers. TCRdb analysed the PCR reads with MiXCR anew, one entry per CDR3 protein. The data show fewer than 120,000 distinct CDR3 sequences, around 10% seen once. This material consisted of PBMCs from the stem cell graft donor, taken from the stem cell graft. The receptors here all came from a human donor who donated a stem cell graft to a child with acute lymphoblastic leukemia.

This clonotype was picked up many times. V gene TRBV7-9 combines with J gene TRBJ1-4; a weak D match, TRBD1 (5 bases). Trimming took off 5 bases at V and 4 bases at J, with 14 bases between the two ends. This CDR3 region has 15 residues. The germline CDR1 and CDR2 sequences are SEHNR and FQNEAQ (reference sequence). The CDR3 sequence is CASSLEGPSNEKLFF. The CDR3 DNA is TGTGCCAGCAGCCTCGAGGGACCGAGTAATGAAAAACTGTTTTTT.

The chain has TRBV12-3 or TRBV12-4 and TRBJ2-7; 9 bases match TRBD1. The CDR3 length is 15 residues. The ends lost 3 bases at V and 2 bases at J; junction bases unmatched: 5. The CDR3 here is CASSFNRGPTYEQYF. The CDR3 coding sequence is TGTGCCAGCAGTTTCAACAGGGGGCCAACCTACGAGCAGTACTTC.

This clonotype was recorded at least ten times. The rearrangement uses TRBV7-9 and TRBJ2-5, with D possibly matching TRBD2 (6 bases). V was pared by 4 bases and J by 3 bases, with 21 bases between. The CDR3 loop spans 17 amino acids. Looked up from germline, CDR1 is SEHNR and CDR2 is FQNEAQ (reference sequence). CDR3 in amino acids: CASSSVDKGLKKETQYF. The CDR3 DNA is TGTGCCAGCAGCTCAGTTGATAAAGGACTAAAGAAAGAGACCCAGTACTTC. The variable domain in full, completed from reference TRBV7-9 and TRBJ2-5, reads DTGVSQNPRHKITKRGQNVTFRCDPISEHNRLYWYRQTLGQGPEFLTYFQNEAQLEKSRLLSDRFSAERPKGSFSTLEIQRTEQGDSAMYLCASSSVDKGLKKETQYFGPGTRLLVL.

This clonotype was detected many times. This chain connects TRBV18 to TRBJ1-2; maybe TRBD1 (6 bases). The CDR3 consists of 16 residues. V lost 2 bases to trimming and J lost 4 bases, with 17 bases between them. The germline V gene has CDR1 KGHSH and CDR2 LQKENI. The CDR3 coding sequence is TGTGCCAGCTCACCAACAACTAGAGGACAGTCCTATGGCTACACCTTC. It translates to CASSPTTRGQSYGYTF.

The table lists this clonotype with many counts. The V and J genes are TRBV6-1 and TRBJ2-4; 12 nucleotides match TRBD2. The CDR3 totals 17 residues. Germline lookup yields CDR1 MNHNS and CDR2 SASEGT. V trimming: 3 bases; J trimming: 0 bases; junction bases outside the gene matches: 3. The CDR3 region is CASSEGLAGLAKNIQYF. The CDR3 DNA is TGTGCCAGCAGTGAGGGACTAGCGGGTCTAGCCAAAAACATTCAGTACTTC.

This clonotype was seen once. This sequence joins TRBV14 and TRBJ2-3; D remains ambiguous. Germline assignment: CDR1 SGHDN and CDR2 FVKESK. Trimming removed 0 bases from V and 2 bases from J, with 21 bases in between. The CDR3 consists of 19 residues. CDR3 amino acids: CASSQEYDRRITFTDTQYF. For the CDR3, the DNA is TGTGCCAGCAGCCAAGAATATGACCGTCGGATTACTTTCACAGATACGCAGTATTTT.

This clonotype has at least ten counts. V usage is TRBV10-3 and J usage is TRBJ2-7; a weak D match, TRBD2 (7 bases). CDR1 ENHRY and CDR2 SYGVKD come from the germline V gene. CDR3 length: 16 residues. V lost 5 bases, J lost 2 bases, and 19 bases lay in between. The CDR3 loop is CAISSSGGNRAYEQYF. The CDR3 nucleotides read TGTGCCATCAGTTCCTCGGGGGGCAATAGGGCCTACGAGCAGTACTTC.

This clonotype has ten or more counts. The rearrangement links TRBV6-4 to TRBJ2-5, with D perhaps TRBD1 or TRBD2 (6 bases each). The germline gives CDR1 MRHNA, CDR2 SNTAGT. The V end lost 0 bases, the J end lost 5 bases, and 13 bases lay between the germline ends. The CDR3 contains 15 residues. This CDR3 is CASSDSAGGRETQYF. In nucleotides, the CDR3 is TGTGCCAGCAGTGACTCTGCCGGGGGCCGGGAGACCCAGTACTTC.